One and the same sample provided the 26 T cell receptor beta chains below, sequenced in a study of CD8 T cells in ankylosing spondylitis. Findings and caveats of the study: A motif in TCR beta, a set of fewer than ten highly homologous variants, appeared characteristic of ankylosing spondylitis blood.

No cognate antigen is known for these TCRs. TCRdb re-analysed the 5' RACE reads in MiXCR, keeping a single row per CDR3 protein. The sample has fewer than 750,000 distinct CDR3 sequences; roughly 19% are singletons. Sequenced input: blood, either unsorted or a sorted T cell fraction (not recorded which). These receptors came from a male donor with ankylosing spondylitis.

The chain is built from TRBV19 and TRBJ2-5, with no clear D. CDR3 length: 13 residues. Germline V CDR1 and CDR2: LNHDA, SQIVND (reference sequence). The germline V and J ends were trimmed by 3 bases and 5 bases, with 10 bases remaining between them. Written as DNA, the CDR3 is TGTGCCAGTAGTATGTACAGAAGGGAGACCCAGTACTTC. It encodes CASSMYRRETQYF.

The rearrangement uses TRBV27 and TRBJ1-5; D not certain. Germline V gene sequence: CDR1 MNHEY, CDR2 SMNVEV (reference sequence). This CDR3 contains 15 residues. Trimming pared 0 bases from V and 1 base from J, leaving 7 bases between. CDR3 DNA: TGTGCCAGCAGTTTATCAAGGTTGAGCAATCAGCCCCAGCATTTT. Its protein is CASSLSRLSNQPQHF.

This chain joins TRBV12-3 or TRBV12-4 and TRBJ2-1; D ambiguous. The V and J ends lost 2 bases and 8 bases respectively, with 10 bases between them. CDR3 size: 13 residues. The CDR3: CASSLWSLDEQFF. The DNA for the CDR3 is TGTGCCAGCAGTTTATGGAGTCTGGATGAGCAGTTCTTC.

The rearrangement links TRBV2 to TRBJ2-2; possible D gene TRBD1, 5 bases. From germline, CDR1 is SNHLY and CDR2 FYNNEI. The germline V and J ends were trimmed by 6 bases and 0 bases, with 8 bases remaining between them. CDR3 length: 14 amino acids. The DNA of the CDR3 is TGTGCCAGCAGACAGGCCCCGAACACCGGGGAGCTGTTTTTT. It is translated as CASRQAPNTGELFF.

This clonotype was seen a handful of times. This chain joins TRBV5-1 and TRBJ2-7; 11 bases map to TRBD1. CDR3 length equals 17 residues. V lost 4 bases to trimming and J lost 5 bases; unmatched junction nucleotides: 14. Germline V lookup: CDR1 SGHRS, CDR2 YFSETQ. CDR3 in DNA: TGCGCCAGCAGCACACACTCCGGGACAGGGGGTTCCGACGAGCAGTACTTC. Translation gives CASSTHSGTGGSDEQYF. Drawing the rest from reference TRBV5-1 and TRBJ2-7, the complete variable domain is KAGVTQTPRYLIKTRGQQVTLSCSPISGHRSVSWYQQTPGQGLQFLFEYFSETQRNKGNFPGRFSGRQFSNSRSEMNVSTLELGDSALYLCASSTHSGTGGSDEQYFGPGTRLTVT.

The chain recombines TRBV7-9 with TRBJ2-3; D might be TRBD2 (6 bases). V lost 4 bases to trimming and J lost 0 bases, with 17 bases between them. The CDR3 loop spans 17 amino acids. Germline lookup yields CDR1 SEHNR and CDR2 FQNEAQ (reference sequence). CDR3 nucleotides: TGTGCCAGCAGCTCGCCTGGGGCGGGACCGAGCACAGATACGCAGTATTTT. Encoded protein: CASSSPGAGPSTDTQYF.

The chain joins TRBV2 to TRBJ1-6; 7 bases match TRBD1. The ends lost 4 bases at V and 0 bases at J; junction bases unmatched: 0. The germline gives CDR1 SNHLY, CDR2 FYNNEI. The CDR3 extends over 15 amino acids. The CDR3 region has the DNA TGTGCCAGCAGTGGGACAGGCTCCTATAATTCACCCCTCCACTTT. It yields the protein CASSGTGSYNSPLHF.

Worth noting for this clonotype: The junction does not match germline at one end; this may be a read error. The rearrangement uses TRBV5-1 and TRBJ1-4; D is unclear. The CDR3 covers 16 residues. In germline, CDR1 is SGHRS, CDR2 YFSETQ. CDR3 nucleotide sequence: TGCGCCAGCAGCCCAGACCCGGAAACTTCCCGTGAAAGACTGTTTTTT. It yields the protein CASSPDPETSRERLFF.

This clonotype came up a few times. The chain joins TRBV5-1 to TRBJ2-5; D tentatively reads TRBD1 or TRBD2 (6 bases each). Trimming took 4 bases from V and 6 from J, leaving 19 bases between them. The CDR3 has 15 residues. CDR1 SGHRS and CDR2 YFSETQ come from the germline V gene. The CDR3 protein is CASSSATGRWKTQYF. The CDR3 DNA follows: TGCGCCAGCAGCAGCGCCACAGGGAGGTGGAAGACCCAGTACTTC.

This chain links TRBV7-9 with TRBJ2-5; D unclear. V was shortened by 4 bases and J by 11 bases, with 14 bases between the two germline ends. There are 12 residues in the CDR3. Germline lookup yields CDR1 SEHNR and CDR2 FQNEAQ (reference sequence). The CDR3 protein is CASSSVLEHQYF. CDR3 nucleotides: TGTGCCAGCAGCTCTGTTTTGGAGCATCAGTACTTC.

This rearrangement joins TRBV24-1 to TRBJ2-1; TRBD1 matches at 7 bases. V lost 0 bases to trimming and J lost 10 bases; unmatched junction nucleotides: 8. This CDR3 contains 15 residues. Germline V gene data show CDR1 as KGHDR and CDR2 as SFDVKD. The CDR3 DNA reads as TGTGCCACCAGTGATTTGGCAGGGGGACGTTGGGAGCAGTTCTTC. Protein product: CATSDLAGGRWEQFF.

This clonotype was seen only a few times. The CDR3 region is CASSSRLAGEEGQQFF. The CDR3 nucleotides are TGTGCCAGCAGTTCCCGACTAGCGGGAGAGGAAGGGCAGCAGTTCTTC. V is TRBV6-2 or TRBV6-3 and J is TRBJ2-1, with 12 bases identical to TRBD2. The germline V gene has CDR1 MNHEY and CDR2 SVGEGT. V shed 4 bases, J shed 11 bases, and the junction held 12 bases outside the gene matches. The CDR3 has 16 amino acids.

The gene calls are TRBV30 and TRBJ2-2, with D possibly being TRBD2 (6 bases). Germline CDR1 and CDR2: GTSNPN and SVGIG (reference sequence). This CDR3 comprises 15 residues. Trimming shortened V by 4 bases and J by 3 bases, and 15 bases separated the two germline ends. In DNA, the CDR3 is TGTGCCTGGAACCGTGGGGGGATCGACACCGGGGAGCTGTTTTTT. As protein: CAWNRGGIDTGELFF.

The V call is TRBV7-8, the J call TRBJ2-2; 16 nucleotides align to TRBD2. V trimming: 1 base; J trimming: 6 bases; junction bases outside the gene matches: 5. CDR1 is SGHVS, CDR2 FQNEAQ, per germline. There are 18 residues in the CDR3. As DNA, the CDR3 is TGTGCCAGCAGCTTAGAAGGGACTAGCGGGAGGGCCGCCGGGGAGCTGTTTTTT. Translating gives CASSLEGTSGRAAGELFF. The whole variable domain, filled in from reference TRBV7-8 and TRBJ2-2, reads GAGVSQSPRYKVAKRGQDVALRCDPISGHVSLFWYQQALGQGPEFLTYFQNEAQLDKSGLPSDRFFAERPEGSVSTLKIQRTQQEDSAVYLCASSLEGTSGRAAGELFFGEGSRLTVL.

V and J are TRBV11-3 and TRBJ2-1; either TRBD1 or TRBD2 may supply D (5 bases each). This CDR3 spans 15 amino acids. Per germline, CDR1 SGHNT and CDR2 YENEEA. V was trimmed by 8 bases and J by 5 bases, leaving 19 bases between them. CDR3 amino acids: CASGTHEPSDNEQFF. CDR3 nucleotides: TGTGCCAGCGGGACCCACGAACCGTCCGACAATGAGCAGTTCTTC. Variable domain in full (rest from reference TRBV11-3 and TRBJ2-1): EAGVVQSPRYKIIEKKQPVAFWCNPISGHNTLYWYLQNLGQGPELLIRYENEEAVDDSQLPKDRFSAERLKGVDSTLKIQPAELGDSAVYLCASGTHEPSDNEQFFGPGTRLTVL.

In this sample, this clonotype turned up a few times. In DNA, the CDR3 is TGTGCCAGCAGGGGGGATAGGTCTGGAAACACCATATATTTT. Translated, it gives CASRGDRSGNTIYF. The chain uses TRBV6-1 and TRBJ1-3, with D perhaps TRBD1 (5 bases). V dropped 6 bases and J dropped 1 base, with 10 bases sitting between them. Per germline, CDR1 MNHNS and CDR2 SASEGT. The CDR3 spans 14 residues.

The sample holds a few counts of this clonotype. The CDR3 bases are TGCAGTGCTCAGTGGCAGCGGGGGCTTAGCACAGATACGCAGTATTTT. It yields the protein CSAQWQRGLSTDTQYF. The rearrangement joins TRBV20-1 to TRBJ2-3, with 8 positions matching TRBD2. The CDR3 is 16 amino acids. V was pared by 5 bases and J by 0 bases, with 10 bases of the junction left unmatched. The germline V gene has CDR1 DFQATT and CDR2 SNEGSKA (reference sequence).

The J gene is TRBJ2-7, the V gene TRBV7-9, with a possible D match to TRBD2 (6 bases). V was clipped by 3 bases and J by 6 bases, with 12 bases between them. CDR3 length: 13 amino acids. Germline lookup yields CDR1 SEHNR and CDR2 FQNEAQ (reference sequence). The CDR3 DNA reads as TGTGCCAGCAGCTTTCGGCAGGGAGGCGAGCAGTACTTC. It yields the protein CASSFRQGGEQYF.

Ten or more counts support this clonotype. This chain links TRBV4-2 with TRBJ2-1, with D tentatively TRBD2 (6 bases). The length of the CDR3 is 15 residues. Deletions cut 2 bases from V and 10 bases from J, with 18 bases between. The V gene's germline CDR1 is LGHNA and CDR2 YNFKEQ. For the CDR3, the DNA is TGTGCCAGCAGCCAATTCTACGGGGGAGTGGGAGAGCAGTTCTTC. It is translated as CASSQFYGGVGEQFF.

This clonotype was seen more than once but under ten times. The V and J genes are TRBV27 and TRBJ2-3; D is possibly TRBD1 or TRBD2 (6 bases each). V dropped 4 bases and J dropped 2 bases, with 16 bases sitting between them. The CDR3 spans 16 residues. The germline V gene has CDR1 MNHEY and CDR2 SMNVEV (reference sequence). CDR3 sequence (DNA): TGTGCCAGCAGTTCGCCCCGGGGGCGATACACAGATACGCAGTATTTT. Translated, it gives CASSSPRGRYTDTQYF.

The genes are TRBV7-9 and TRBJ2-2; 10 nucleotides line up with TRBD1. Trimming at V came to 5 bases and at J to 4 bases, leaving 7 bases not matched to a gene. The CDR3 has 16 amino acids. The germline V gene has CDR1 SEHNR and CDR2 FQNEAQ (reference sequence). This chain's CDR3 is CASSRQGQGSTGELFF. CDR3 nucleotide sequence: TGTGCCAGCAGCCGACAGGGACAGGGGAGCACCGGGGAGCTGTTTTTT.

The rearrangement joins TRBV7-3 to TRBJ2-7, with 12 bases identical to TRBD2. The V gene end was trimmed by 6 bases and the J gene end by 2 bases; junction bases not matched to a gene: 11. The CDR3 contains 17 residues. Germline CDR1 reads SGHTA; CDR2 reads FQGTGA. The CDR3 DNA follows: TGTGCCAGCAGTCGCGCGCGATGGACTAGCGGGGCCTACGAGCAGTACTTC. Protein: CASSRARWTSGAYEQYF.

As concerns this clonotype: This may be a read error, as it is one base from a much larger clone. V usage is TRBV12-3 or TRBV12-4 and J usage is TRBJ1-1, with unresolved D. The CDR3 has 13 amino acids. V gave up 4 bases and J gave up 11 bases, with 17 bases separating them. The CDR3 DNA reads TGTGCCAGCAGTTGGGTCCAGGAAGACTCGGCTTTCTTT. Translating gives CASSWVQEDSAFF.

This clonotype was counted a few times. The chain employs TRBV10-3 and TRBJ2-1; TRBD1 aligns across 8 bases. This CDR3 has 11 residues. The junction had 4 bases not matched to a gene; V was cut back by 8 bases and J by 10 bases. Germline V gene sequence: CDR1 ENHRY, CDR2 SYGVKD. As DNA, the CDR3 is TGTGCCATCCAGGGGGCGGGAGAGCAGTTCTTC. Translating it yields CAIQGAGEQFF.

J is TRBJ2-7 and V is TRBV4-1, with 11 bases matching TRBD1. The CDR3 sequence is 16 residues long. V was clipped by 0 bases and J by 3 bases; unmatched bases: 4. CDR1 is MGHRA, CDR2 YSYEKL, per germline. The CDR3 DNA reads as TGCGCCAGCAGCCAAGACGGGACAGGGGGTTACTACGAGCAGTACTTC. It encodes CASSQDGTGGYYEQYF.

The genes are TRBV20-1 and TRBJ2-1, with 9 bases aligning to TRBD1. In germline, CDR1 is DFQATT, CDR2 SNEGSKA (reference sequence). The CDR3 runs to 15 residues. Trimming removed 0 bases from V and 10 bases from J; junction bases left unmatched: 10. The CDR3 sequence: CSARDRTRDRAEQFF. The CDR3 DNA is TGCAGTGCTAGAGATAGAACGAGGGACAGGGCCGAGCAGTTCTTC.